Only a few counts were recorded for the clone carrying this T cell receptor beta chain. This entry belongs to a study of blood T cell repertoires in COVID-19. Overall study: Samples representing acute and convalescent COVID-19 were sourced from the United States, Italy and Spain. T cells, B-cell-depleted T cells, or PBMCs provided the cDNA or gDNA that served as material.

This CDR3 comprises 15 residues. Germline CDR1 is MDHEN and CDR2 is SYDVKM. Deletions cut 8 bases from V and 0 bases from J, with 16 bases between. The method was immunoSEQ multiplex PCR; TCRdb's version includes in-frame clones alone and lacks a portion of them. The data show 320,000 or so clones, 75% to 90% seen once. The sequencing sample was made of PBMCs or T cells enriched from blood (not recorded which). The chain joins TRBV28 to TRBJ1-2, with D unclear. This receptor was identified in a man under 40 who had recovered from COVID-19. The CDR3 nucleotides read TGTGCCAGCTCCGGGGTGGGATCCCCTAACTATGGCTACACCTTC. Protein sequence: CASSGVGSPNYGYTF.